The sequence of this T cell receptor (beta chain) was determined in a study of cytotoxic CD8 clonotypes in ibrutinib-treated CLL. This CDR3 spans 18 amino acids. Germline V gene sequence: CDR1 LGHNA, CDR2 YSLEER. With V trimmed by 4 bases and J by 5 bases, 10 bases remained unmatched. Profiling relied on immunoSEQ multiplex PCR, and the TCRdb table lists in-frame clones only, not all of them. The sample holds some 140,000 clones; about four fifths are singletons and the top ten take 9.5% to 15%. This clonotype was sampled from a human donor with chronic lymphocytic leukemia. This chain links TRBV4-3 with TRBJ2-1; 14 bases align to TRBD2. Sequenced material: PBMCs, taken after 12 months of ibrutinib treatment. This chain's CDR3 is CASSPFALGLAGDNEQFF. CDR3 DNA sequence: TGCGCCAGCAGCCCTTTCGCCCTGGGACTAGCGGGAGACAATGAGCAGTTCTTC.